A single sample gave rise to the 26 T cell receptor beta chains below, sequenced in a study of OX40 agonist ivuxolimab in advanced cancers. Clones were sequenced by immunoSEQ multiplex PCR, and TCRdb holds only the in-frame ones, with some missing. The sample lists approximately 60,000 clones, roughly four fifths seen once, with roughly 5.1% in the top ten. This specimen consisted of CD4+ or CD8+ T cells sorted from blood, obtained in a trial of the OX40 agonist ivuxolimab. These receptors were collected from an adult with an advanced solid tumor such as melanoma, head and neck, liver or kidney cancer.

The V and J genes are TRBV10-3 and TRBJ1-5; 7 bases match TRBD1. This CDR3 has 16 residues. V shed 3 bases, J shed 5 bases, and the junction held 10 bases outside the gene matches. The germline gives CDR1 ENHRY, CDR2 SYGVKD. The CDR3 bases are TGTGCCATCAGTGAACGAATTGGCAGGGGGGATCAGCCCCAGCATTTT. Its translation is CAISERIGRGDQPQHF.

V is TRBV9 and J is TRBJ2-2; D is possibly TRBD1 (5 bases). V was trimmed by 2 bases and J by 1 base, leaving 9 bases between them. This CDR3 has 15 residues. CDR1 is SGDLS and CDR2 is YYNGEE in the germline V gene. The CDR3 sequence is CASSVGDRNTGELFF. Here the CDR3 DNA reads TGTGCCAGCAGCGTTGGCGACAGGAACACCGGGGAGCTGTTTTTT. The full variable domain, its missing parts supplied by reference TRBV9 and TRBJ2-2, is DSGVTQTPKHLITATGQRVTLRCSPRSGDLSVYWYQQSLDQGLQFLIQYYNGEERAKGNILERFSAQQFPDLHSELNLSSLELGDSALYFCASSVGDRNTGELFFGEGSRLTVL.

There are a few counts of this clone. The V gene is TRBV6-5, the J gene TRBJ2-7; the D call may be TRBD1 or TRBD2 (5 bases each). The CDR3 is 11 amino acids. Trimming left V 10 bases short and J 8 bases short, with 15 bases between. Germline-derived CDR1 and CDR2 are MNHEY and SVGAGI. CDR3 DNA: TGTGCCATAGGACAAGAGGGGAAGCAGTACTTC. Translation: CAIGQEGKQYF.

The rearrangement uses TRBV5-1 and TRBJ2-7; D perhaps matches TRBD2 (6 bases). Germline V CDR1 and CDR2: SGHRS, YFSETQ. CDR3 length equals 16 residues. The V and J ends lost 4 bases and 2 bases respectively, with 19 bases between them. The chain's CDR3 is CASSDRRGGSTYEQYF. DNA of the CDR3: TGCGCCAGCAGCGACCGCCGTGGAGGGTCCACCTACGAGCAGTACTTC.

This chain joins TRBV6-6 and TRBJ2-7; the D is unclear. The germline V gene encodes CDR1 MNHNY and CDR2 SVGAGI (reference sequence). Trimming pared 2 bases from V and 3 bases from J, leaving 11 bases between. The CDR3 consists of 14 residues. The CDR3: CASSYEASSYEQYF. The CDR3 region has the DNA TGTGCCAGCAGTTACGAAGCGAGTAGCTACGAGCAGTACTTC.

This clone has only a few counts. The chain employs TRBV19 and TRBJ1-1; TRBD1 matches at 8 bases. CDR1 is LNHDA, CDR2 SQIVND, per germline (reference sequence). The V and J ends lost 7 bases and 8 bases, in that order; junction bases with no gene match: 6. The CDR3 loop spans 12 amino acids. This CDR3 is CASIYRDREAFF. CDR3 sequence (DNA): TGTGCCAGTATTTACCGGGACAGGGAAGCTTTCTTT.

V usage is TRBV5-4 and J usage is TRBJ1-6, with 7 bases fitting TRBD1. Germline loops: CDR1 SGHNT, CDR2 YYREEE (reference sequence). The length of the CDR3 is 13 residues. V lost 2 bases, J lost 9 bases, and 2 bases stayed unmatched. CDR3 loop: CASSFDRVSPLHF. The DNA of the CDR3 is TGTGCCAGCAGCTTCGACAGGGTTTCACCCCTCCACTTT. The full variable domain, rest sourced from reference TRBV5-4 and TRBJ1-6, is ETGVTQSPTHLIKTRGQQVTLRCSSQSGHNTVSWYQQALGQGPQFIFQYYREEENGRGNFPPRFSGLQFPNYSSELNVNALELDDSALYLCASSFDRVSPLHFGNGTRLTVT.

The chain joins TRBV7-3 to TRBJ1-1, with TRBD1 as a possible D gene (5 bases). There are 14 residues in the CDR3. Germline V gene sequence: CDR1 SGHTA, CDR2 FQGTGA. Trimming took 2 bases from V and 7 from J, leaving 14 bases between them. The CDR3 nucleotides are TGTGCCAGCAGCTTAGATCTGGGACGGGGTGAAGCTTTCTTT. It translates to CASSLDLGRGEAFF.

This chain uses TRBV27 with TRBJ1-2; possible D gene TRBD1, 5 bases. CDR3 length: 15 residues. V dropped 9 bases and J dropped 0 bases, with 17 bases sitting between them. The germline gives CDR1 MNHEY, CDR2 SMNVEV (reference sequence). CDR3 region: CASGAYSSPNYGYTF. CDR3 nucleotides: TGTGCCAGTGGGGCTTACAGTAGCCCTAACTATGGCTACACCTTC.

The chain employs TRBV11-1 and TRBJ2-7, with 7 bases aligning to TRBD1. Germline V gene lookup returns CDR1 SGHAT and CDR2 FQDESV (reference sequence). CDR3 length: 16 amino acids. Germline trimming cut 1 base from V and 3 bases from J; bases unmatched to any gene: 9. The CDR3 nucleotides are TGTGCCAGCAGCTTAGACGCTACGGGACAGTTCTACGAGCAGTACTTC. Translation: CASSLDATGQFYEQYF.

This clone was recorded a few times. The chain uses TRBV11-2 and TRBJ2-7; tentatively, D is TRBD2 (6 bases). From germline, CDR1 is SGHAT and CDR2 FQNNGV. The CDR3 covers 15 residues. Between the trimmed V and J ends, which lost 0 bases and 11 bases, there was a span of 20 bases. CDR3 residues: CASSLDPTRDSEKYF. The CDR3 region has the DNA TGTGCCAGCAGCTTAGACCCCACGCGGGACTCGGAGAAGTACTTC.

The gene calls are TRBV19 and TRBJ2-1; the match to TRBD1 covers 9 bases. V lost 6 bases and J lost 7; bases outside the gene matches: 13. The germline V gene encodes CDR1 LNHDA and CDR2 SQIVND (reference sequence). This CDR3 is 16 amino acids long. The CDR3 loop reads CASRQGRDRVSNEQFF. The DNA of the CDR3 is TGTGCCAGTAGACAGGGTCGGGACAGGGTTTCAAATGAGCAGTTCTTC.

The rearrangement joins TRBV19 to TRBJ1-5, with unresolved D. CDR3 length: 12 residues. CDR1 is LNHDA and CDR2 is SQIVND in the germline V gene (reference sequence). The ends were cut back, 5 bases at V and 3 bases at J, with 5 bases in the middle. CDR3 amino acids: CASSPINQPQHF. The CDR3 DNA follows: TGTGCCAGTAGTCCGATCAATCAGCCCCAGCATTTT.

This sequence joins TRBV7-2 and TRBJ2-3, with D possibly matching TRBD1 (5 bases). The germline gives CDR1 SGHTA, CDR2 FQGNSA. V shed 1 base and J shed 2 bases, with 13 bases lying between them. The CDR3 sequence is 16 residues long. CDR3 region: CASSLVVGLNTDTQYF. For the CDR3, the DNA is TGTGCCAGCAGCTTAGTTGTGGGGCTCAACACAGATACGCAGTATTTT.

This rearrangement joins TRBV7-3 to TRBJ1-2; the match to TRBD1 covers 7 bases. J was trimmed by 3 bases and V by 0 bases; bases with no gene match: 4. CDR1 SGHTA and CDR2 FQGTGA come from the germline V gene. CDR3 length equals 15 residues. The CDR3 coding sequence is TGTGCCAGCAGCTTAACCGGGCAGGGGGACTATGGCTACACCTTC. This sequence encodes CASSLTGQGDYGYTF.

The genes are TRBV7-9 and TRBJ2-1; D gene ambiguous. The germline V gene encodes CDR1 SEHNR and CDR2 FQNEAQ (reference sequence). The CDR3 is 11 amino acids. Trimming took off 4 bases at V and 8 bases at J, with 6 bases between the two ends. In DNA form, the CDR3 reads TGTGCCAGCAGCTCGCAGTATGAGCAGTTCTTC. Translated: CASSSQYEQFF.

The chain recombines TRBV10-3 with TRBJ2-2; D may be TRBD1 (5 bases). Germline V lookup: CDR1 ENHRY, CDR2 SYGVKD. Trimming took off 5 bases at V and 1 base at J, with 14 bases between the two ends. This CDR3 contains 16 residues. The CDR3 reads CAISQMGQGNTGELFF. The CDR3 DNA follows: TGTGCCATCAGTCAGATGGGTCAGGGGAACACCGGGGAGCTGTTTTTT.

The V call is TRBV9, the J call TRBJ2-3; no firm D call. Germline CDR1 SGDLS, CDR2 YYNGEE. V was cut by 4 bases and J by 2 bases, with 14 bases left in between. This CDR3 contains 15 residues. CDR3 protein: CASSPRRTDTDTQYF. Written as DNA, the CDR3 is TGTGCCAGCAGCCCCCGAAGAACAGACACAGATACGCAGTATTTT.

The gene calls are TRBV11-3 and TRBJ2-2; tentatively, D is TRBD2 (7 bases). The CDR3 runs to 15 residues. The germline gives CDR1 SGHNT, CDR2 YENEEA. Deletions cut 5 bases from V and 7 bases from J, with 17 bases between. CDR3 DNA: TGTGCCAGCAGCCCGCTCGGGGGGCTAAGCGGGGAGCTGTTTTTT. Residues: CASSPLGGLSGELFF.

The V call is TRBV6-6, the J call TRBJ2-7, with 7 bases aligning to TRBD1. CDR1 MNHNY and CDR2 SVGAGI come from the germline V gene (reference sequence). The trim removed 5 bases at V and 2 bases at J, leaving 9 bases unmatched. The CDR3 sequence is 15 residues long. The DNA of the CDR3 is TGTGCCAGCAGTAAGGGACAGCAATTACCCTACGAGCAGTACTTC. Translation: CASSKGQQLPYEQYF.

The chain employs TRBV18 and TRBJ2-6; D tentatively reads TRBD1 or TRBD2 (5 bases each). Germline V lookup: CDR1 KGHSH, CDR2 LQKENI. The CDR3 sequence is 18 residues long. V shed 4 bases and J shed 0 bases, with 16 bases lying between them. The CDR3 is CASSLSGQPVSGANVLTF. The CDR3 DNA is TGTGCCAGCTCACTCTCGGGGCAGCCAGTCTCTGGGGCCAACGTCCTGACTTTC.

V usage is TRBV10-2 and J usage is TRBJ1-3, with D perhaps matching TRBD1 (5 bases). Germline V gene data show CDR1 as WSHSY and CDR2 as SAAADI. The CDR3 covers 13 residues. V shed 0 bases and J shed 11 bases, with 11 bases lying between them. CDR3 DNA sequence: TGCGCCAGCAGTGAGTCGGAATGGGGCCCCATATATTTT. As protein: CASSESEWGPIYF.

V usage is TRBV29-1 and J usage is TRBJ2-1; 10 bases are a match to TRBD1. Germline CDR1 SQVTM, CDR2 ANQGSEA. After removal of 2 bases from V and 4 bases from J, the junction contained 8 bases not matched to a gene. The CDR3 extends over 16 amino acids. The CDR3 bases are TGCAGCGTTGAATTCCGTGACAGGGGGCGGTACAATGAGCAGTTCTTC. Its protein is CSVEFRDRGRYNEQFF.

This clone is a singleton in its sample. The chain is built from TRBV6-6 and TRBJ1-5; possible D gene TRBD1, 5 bases. CDR3 size: 16 residues. V was trimmed by 7 bases and J by 2 bases, leaving 18 bases between them. Germline V gene data show CDR1 as MNHNY and CDR2 as SVGAGI (reference sequence). DNA for the CDR3: TGTGCCAGCACCATCAACGGGGCCAGCGGCAATCAGCCCCAGCATTTT. Amino acid sequence: CASTINGASGNQPQHF.

This sequence joins TRBV7-8 and TRBJ2-3; 7 bases fit TRBD2. V was clipped by 2 bases and J by 2 bases; unmatched bases: 10. Per germline, CDR1 SGHVS and CDR2 FQNEAQ. This CDR3 region has 17 residues. For the CDR3, the DNA is TGTGCCAGCAGCTTACTCCCGCGGGGGACCTACACAGATACGCAGTATTTT. Translating gives CASSLLPRGTYTDTQYF.

The rearrangement joins TRBV5-1 to TRBJ2-5, with D tentatively TRBD2 (6 bases). The CDR3 spans 16 residues. Germline loops: CDR1 SGHRS, CDR2 YFSETQ. The V and J ends lost 2 bases and 5 bases respectively, with 19 bases between them. The CDR3 DNA reads TGCGCCAGCAGCTTAGTACTGGGGGGTGGTCGGGAGACCCAGTACTTC. It codes for CASSLVLGGGRETQYF.